This T cell receptor beta chain was obtained from a study of blood T cell repertoires in COVID-19. About the study: Samples taken during acute and convalescent COVID-19 were collected in the United States, Italy and Spain. Sources were T cells, B-cell-depleted T cells, or PBMCs; the material itself was cDNA or gDNA.

The CDR3 totals 15 residues. Germline V gene data show CDR1 as MNHEY and CDR2 as SVGAGI. J was trimmed by 0 bases and V by 6 bases; bases with no gene match: 6. Per the original methods: Cell counts per sample came from amplifying reference gene primers. Here immunoSEQ multiplex PCR was the method, and the copy in TCRdb shows in-frame clones only, minus some. V and J calls and clone size are given by that table; D and trimming were obtained from the DNA. This table holds roughly 120,000 clones, roughly 74% found once. This clone has a handful of counts. Other nucleotide sequences from this sample produce the same CDR3. Seattle researchers signed up patients amid active infection and tracked them longitudinally.

This clonotype was obtained from a man older than 75 with COVID-19, enrolled during active disease. The J gene is TRBJ2-7, the V gene TRBV6-5; 9 nucleotides agree with TRBD1. The source material was peripheral blood. The CDR3 reads CASSPGQGSSYEQYF. In nucleotides, the CDR3 is TGTGCCAGCAGCCCGGGACAGGGAAGCTCCTACGAGCAGTACTTC.